The rows below give T cell receptor beta chains drawn from one sample of a study of cytotoxic CD8 clonotypes in ibrutinib-treated CLL. Produced via immunoSEQ multiplex PCR; TCRdb's table is partial and in-frame only. The sample carries a few hundred thousand clones, 67% recorded once. The sample in question was PBMCs, obtained after 36 months of ibrutinib treatment. These receptors all stem from a human donor with chronic lymphocytic leukemia. Each CDR3 is given with its conserved first and last residue. The D gene is left open where the match is weak. A clone size is listed for some rows: how often the clone was seen (once, few, many), or a class if it is expanded.

v_call,j_call,clone_size,d_call,cdr3_nt,cdr3_aa
TRBV7-9,TRBJ1-2,.,.,TGTGCCAGCAGCTTAGTTCCGGGACCCCACTATGGCTACACCTTC,CASSLVPGPHYGYTF
TRBV2,TRBJ1-1,.,.,TGTGCCAGCAGTGACACTGAAGCTTTCTTT,CASSDTEAFF
TRBV4-2,TRBJ2-7,few,TRBD2,TGTGCCAGCAGCGTCGGGAGGGGCCTCTCCTACGAGCAGTACTTC,CASSVGRGLSYEQYF
TRBV11-2,TRBJ2-3,.,.,TGTGCCAGCAGCTTAGCTGGTAGGGCTCACACAGATACGCAGTATTTT,CASSLAGRAHTDTQYF
TRBV4-1,TRBJ1-6,.,TRBD1,TGCGCCAGCAGCCACCCCAGTGGACAGAGACAGGGGTATAATTCACCCCTCCACTTT,CASSHPSGQRQGYNSPLHF
TRBV7-9,TRBJ2-3,.,.,TGTGCCAGCAGCCCCACAGATACGCAGTATTTT,CASSPTDTQYF
TRBV7-9,TRBJ1-2,.,.,TGTGCCAGCAGCGGGGGGCAAACTGGTGGCTACACCTTC,CASSGGQTGGYTF
TRBV29-1,TRBJ2-7,.,TRBD2,TGCAGCGCGCGGGGAGGGACCGGGAGCTCCTACGAGCAGTACTTC,CSARGGTGSSYEQYF
TRBV5-1,TRBJ1-3,.,TRBD1,TGCGCCAGCAGCTTGGCCGAGGGACAGGGGGTGTTGAGCTCTGGAAACACCATATATTTT,CASSLAEGQGVLSSGNTIYF
TRBV12-5,TRBJ1-1,.,.,TGTGCTAGTGGTTTCAACACTGAAGCTTTCTTT,CASGFNTEAFF
TRBV5-4,TRBJ2-3,.,TRBD2,TGTGCCAGCAGCCAAGAACTAGCGGGAGTGGCAGATACGCAGTATTTT,CASSQELAGVADTQYF
TRBV18,TRBJ1-3,few,.,TGTGCCAGCTCACCACCGGCAGGGGGAAACACCATATATTTT,CASSPPAGGNTIYF
TRBV13,TRBJ2-2,.,.,TGTGCCAGCAGCTTAGGCCCCGGACAAGCGAACACCGGGGAGCTGTTTTTT,CASSLGPGQANTGELFF
TRBV19,TRBJ2-7,.,TRBD1,TGTGCCAGTAGTCAGGACAGGGAGCAGTACTTC,CASSQDREQYF
TRBV10-1,TRBJ2-3,.,TRBD1,TGCGCCAGCAGTGATACAGGGGGGCTATCCCCAGATACGCAGTATTTT,CASSDTGGLSPDTQYF
TRBV2,TRBJ1-1,.,TRBD1,TGTGCCAGCAGTGAACCGGGACAGGGGATGAACACTGAAGCTTTCTTT,CASSEPGQGMNTEAFF
TRBV18,TRBJ2-7,few,.,TGTGCCAGCTCACCACGGGGGGTAATCAACGAGCAGTACTTC,CASSPRGVINEQYF
TRBV7-8,TRBJ2-7,.,TRBD2,TGTGCCAGCAGCCCCGAGGTGGGGCTAGCGGGACACTACGAGCAGTACTTC,CASSPEVGLAGHYEQYF
TRBV2,TRBJ2-7,.,.,TGTGCCAGCGCGCGAAGTGAGGGACTCCTCGAGCAGTACTTC,CASARSEGLLEQYF
TRBV4-2,TRBJ2-1,.,.,TGTGCCAGCAGCCCTCCGACTAACTCGGAAAATGAGCAGTTCTTC,CASSPPTNSENEQFF
TRBV5-4,TRBJ2-7,.,TRBD1,TGTGCCAGCAGCACAGGACAGGAATCCGAGCAGTACTTC,CASSTGQESEQYF
TRBV10-2,TRBJ2-7,.,TRBD1,TGCGCCAGCACCGCCGGGACAGGCTTCGAGCAGTACTTC,CASTAGTGFEQYF
TRBV6-1,TRBJ2-7,.,TRBD1,TGTGCCAGCAGAATGACAGGGGGCTACGAGCAGTACTTC,CASRMTGGYEQYF